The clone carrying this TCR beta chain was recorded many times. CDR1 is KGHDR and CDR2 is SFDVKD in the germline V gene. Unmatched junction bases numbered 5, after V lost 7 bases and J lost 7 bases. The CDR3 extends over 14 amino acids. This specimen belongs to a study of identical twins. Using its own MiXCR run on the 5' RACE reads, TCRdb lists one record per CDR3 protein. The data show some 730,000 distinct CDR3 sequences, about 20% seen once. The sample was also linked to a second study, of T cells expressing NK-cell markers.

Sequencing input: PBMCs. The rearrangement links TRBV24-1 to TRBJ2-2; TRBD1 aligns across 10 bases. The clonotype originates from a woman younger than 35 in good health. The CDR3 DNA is TGTGCCACCAGAGGACAGGGGGATATCGGGGAGCTGTTTTTT. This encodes CATRGQGDIGELFF.